This T cell receptor beta chain was documented in a study of T cell repertoires in cytomegalovirus infection. For the study at large: Selected CMV epitopes included recently identified HLA-C-restricted ones as well as well-studied HLA-B-restricted ones.

Broader study findings: Dominating the ex vivo response were TCR beta clonotypes that were CMV-specific and HLA-C-restricted.

Germline lookup yields CDR1 LNHDA and CDR2 SQIVND (reference sequence). There are 13 residues in the CDR3. Trimming removed 3 bases from V and 7 bases from J, with 12 bases in between. TCRdb fed the reads into MiXCR, producing one record per CDR3 protein. The sample carries approximately 730,000 distinct CDR3 sequences, 29% recorded once. There are a few counts of this clonotype. Its specificity is not known. The sequence came from a human donor in good health (CMV status not recorded). Some clones in this sample may be carry-over from other donors' samples. The chain links TRBV19 to TRBJ2-5; D remains ambiguous. Sequencing was performed on cultured CD8+ T cells from PBMCs, taken from culture after CMV antigen stimulation. The CDR3 bases are TGTGCCAGTAGTATTTGGCAATATGGGACCCAGTACTTC. Translating gives CASSIWQYGTQYF.